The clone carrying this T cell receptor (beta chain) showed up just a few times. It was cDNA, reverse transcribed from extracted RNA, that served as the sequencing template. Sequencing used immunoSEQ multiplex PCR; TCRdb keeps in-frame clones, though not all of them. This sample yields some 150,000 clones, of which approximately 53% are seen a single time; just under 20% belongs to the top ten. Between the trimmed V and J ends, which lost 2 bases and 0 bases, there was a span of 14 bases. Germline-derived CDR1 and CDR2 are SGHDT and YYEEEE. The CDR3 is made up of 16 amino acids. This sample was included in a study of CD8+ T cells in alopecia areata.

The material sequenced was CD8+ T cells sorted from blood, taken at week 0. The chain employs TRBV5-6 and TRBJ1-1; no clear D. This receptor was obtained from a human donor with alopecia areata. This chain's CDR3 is CASSFSPRQMNTEAFF. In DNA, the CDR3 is TGTGCCAGCAGCTTTTCTCCTCGGCAGATGAACACTGAAGCTTTCTTT.